One and the same sample provided the 2 T cell receptor beta chains below, sequenced in a study of cytomegalovirus exposure and HLA in healthy donors. PCR amplification relied on 60 Vbeta primers (plus 13 Jbeta primers). Clones were sequenced by immunoSEQ multiplex PCR, and TCRdb holds only the in-frame ones, with some missing. The sample table includes 55,000 to 75,000 clones. Source material: PBMCs. Receptors were obtained from a woman aged 25 to 39 in good health and CMV-seronegative.

V is TRBV5-1 and J is TRBJ1-2; weak D call: TRBD1 (5 bases). The CDR3 has 17 residues. The germline V gene has CDR1 SGHRS and CDR2 YFSETQ. V lost 4 bases and J 0 bases, leaving 19 bases between the germline ends. As DNA, the CDR3 is TGCGCCAGCAGCACCACTCCCGACAGTTTTGCTAACTATGGCTACACCTTC. It is translated as CASSTTPDSFANYGYTF.

The V call is TRBV11-2, the J call TRBJ2-7; D possibly corresponds to TRBD1 (6 bases). V lost 1 base and J lost 2, with 9 bases in between. This CDR3 has 14 residues. CDR1 SGHAT and CDR2 FQNNGV come from the germline V gene. The CDR3 coding sequence is TGTGCCAGCAGCTTAGGGCAGGGGCCCTACGAGCAGTACTTC. Encoded protein: CASSLGQGPYEQYF.